This T cell receptor beta chain came from a study of blood T cell repertoires in COVID-19. On the study more broadly: The origin of the acute and convalescent COVID-19 samples was the United States, Italy and Spain. Sample material is recorded as cDNA or gDNA derived from T cells, B-cell-depleted T cells, or PBMCs.

Original methodology: Reference gene primers were amplified, and this amplification served to estimate nucleated cell counts. Produced via immunoSEQ multiplex PCR; TCRdb's table is partial and in-frame only. V, J and clone size derive from that table, while D and trimming were established from the DNA sequence. The sample lists 200,000 to 250,000 clones, less than 85% seen once, with nearly 5% in the top ten. Germline CDR1 is MNHNY and CDR2 is SVGAGI (reference sequence). The CDR3 runs 12 residues. J gave up 12 bases and V 6 bases, and 7 bases lay outside the gene matches. J is TRBJ2-7 and V is TRBV6-6; 11 bases fit TRBD2. Input material: peripheral blood. This receptor was obtained from an elderly woman with active or convalescent COVID-19. CDR3 in amino acids: CASRSLAGGGYF. CDR3 DNA sequence: TGTGCCAGCAGGTCTCTAGCGGGAGGCGGGTACTTC.